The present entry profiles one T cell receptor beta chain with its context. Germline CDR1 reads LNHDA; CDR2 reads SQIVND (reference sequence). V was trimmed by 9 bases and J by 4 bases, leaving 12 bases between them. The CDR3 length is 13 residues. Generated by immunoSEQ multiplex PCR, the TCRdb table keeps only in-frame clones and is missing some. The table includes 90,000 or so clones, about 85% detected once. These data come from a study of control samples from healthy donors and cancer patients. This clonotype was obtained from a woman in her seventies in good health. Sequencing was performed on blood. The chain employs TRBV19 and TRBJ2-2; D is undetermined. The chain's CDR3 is CASLRLSTGELFF. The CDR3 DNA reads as TGTGCCAGCCTAAGACTGAGCACCGGGGAGCTGTTTTTT.